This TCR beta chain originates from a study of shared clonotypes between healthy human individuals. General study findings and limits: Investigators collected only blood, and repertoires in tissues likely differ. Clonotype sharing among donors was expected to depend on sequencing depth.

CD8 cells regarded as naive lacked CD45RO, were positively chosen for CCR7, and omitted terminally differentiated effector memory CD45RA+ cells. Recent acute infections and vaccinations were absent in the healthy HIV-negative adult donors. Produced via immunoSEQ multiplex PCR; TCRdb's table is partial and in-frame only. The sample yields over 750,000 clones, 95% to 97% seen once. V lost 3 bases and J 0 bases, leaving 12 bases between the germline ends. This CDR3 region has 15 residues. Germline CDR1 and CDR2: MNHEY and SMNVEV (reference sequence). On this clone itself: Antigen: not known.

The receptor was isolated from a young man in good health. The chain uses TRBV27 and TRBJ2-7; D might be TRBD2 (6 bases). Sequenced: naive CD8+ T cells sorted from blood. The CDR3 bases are TGTGCCAGCAGTTTCGGGAGAACGAGCTCCTACGAGCAGTACTTC. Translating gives CASSFGRTSSYEQYF.